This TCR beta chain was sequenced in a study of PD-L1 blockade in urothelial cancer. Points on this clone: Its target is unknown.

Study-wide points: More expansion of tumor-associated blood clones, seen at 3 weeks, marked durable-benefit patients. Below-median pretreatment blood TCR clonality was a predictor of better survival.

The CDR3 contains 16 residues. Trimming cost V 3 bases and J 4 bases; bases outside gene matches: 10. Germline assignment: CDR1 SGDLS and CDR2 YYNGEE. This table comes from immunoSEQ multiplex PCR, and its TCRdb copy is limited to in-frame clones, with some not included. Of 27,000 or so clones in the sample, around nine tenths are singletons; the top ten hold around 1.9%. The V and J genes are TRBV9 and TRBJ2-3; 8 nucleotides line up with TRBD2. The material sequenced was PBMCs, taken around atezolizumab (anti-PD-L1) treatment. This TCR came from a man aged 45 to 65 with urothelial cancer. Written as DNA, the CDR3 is TGTGCCAGCAGCGCCAGCGGGGGTGTCCCTCCAGATACGCAGTATTTT. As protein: CASSASGGVPPDTQYF.